What follows are 21 T cell receptor beta chains derived from one specimen sequenced in a study of blood T cell repertoires in COVID-19. Only in-frame clones appear in the TCRdb table, and some are missing; sequencing was by immunoSEQ multiplex PCR. Among under 150,000 clones listed, 75% to 90% were seen once. The sequencing input was PBMCs or T cells enriched from blood (not recorded which). The receptors shown here come from a man aged 45-65 years in a cohort exposed to, infected with or recovered from COVID-19 (not recorded which).

The CDR3 sequence is CASSVGGGGLQETQYF. CDR3 DNA sequence: TGTGCCAGCAGCGTAGGAGGAGGCGGGCTCCAAGAGACCCAGTACTTC. This chain links TRBV9 with TRBJ2-5, with a weak D call TRBD2 (5 bases). The CDR3 extends over 16 amino acids. V lost 0 bases, J lost 1 base, and 13 bases lay in between. CDR1 SGDLS and CDR2 YYNGEE come from the germline V gene.

The rearrangement joins TRBV19 to TRBJ2-2; D is perhaps TRBD1 (6 bases). Between the trimmed V and J ends, which lost 5 bases and 4 bases, there was a span of 26 bases. There are 19 residues in the CDR3. Germline V gives CDR1 LNHDA, CDR2 SQIVND (reference sequence). DNA for the CDR3: TGTGCCAGTAGTTACGGCCCCTGGCTCGGAACAGGGTCCACCGGGGAGCTGTTTTTT. Translated: CASSYGPWLGTGSTGELFF.

The sample holds one count of this clone. The chain combines TRBV2 with TRBJ1-2; D is uncertain. Germline V lookup: CDR1 SNHLY, CDR2 FYNNEI. The CDR3 runs to 11 residues. The ends were cut back, 10 bases at V and 5 bases at J, with 11 bases in the middle. The CDR3, as DNA: TGTGCCACGTCGAGGGTGTATGGCTACACCTTC. Translating it yields CATSRVYGYTF.

The V call is TRBV11-3, the J call TRBJ1-1; maybe TRBD1 (5 bases). Looked up from germline, CDR1 is SGHNT and CDR2 is YENEEA. V was clipped by 0 bases and J by 4 bases, with 6 bases between them. This CDR3 contains 13 residues. The DNA of the CDR3 is TGTGCCAGCAGCTTAGAAGGGGCCACTGAAGCTTTCTTT. This sequence encodes CASSLEGATEAFF.

The genes are TRBV12-3 or TRBV12-4 and TRBJ2-7, with 9 positions matching TRBD1. V dropped 6 bases and J dropped 5; count of bases not matched to a gene: 5. The length of the CDR3 is 13 residues. CDR3 bases: TGTGCCAGCAGCGGGACAGGGTTCCACGAGCAGTACTTC. Translating it yields CASSGTGFHEQYF.

The J gene is TRBJ2-7, the V gene TRBV28; D may be TRBD1 (5 bases). The CDR3 runs 15 residues. Trimming left V 4 bases short and J 7 bases short, with 20 bases between. CDR1 is MDHEN, CDR2 SYDVKM, per germline. CDR3 loop: CASSSKGKRRLEQYF. For the CDR3, the DNA is TGTGCCAGCAGTTCAAAGGGGAAACGGCGATTAGAGCAGTACTTC.

V and J are TRBV7-9 and TRBJ2-7; 11 bases agree with TRBD1. This CDR3 contains 15 residues. V trimming: 1 base; J trimming: 3 bases; junction bases outside the gene matches: 2. Germline CDR1 and CDR2: SEHNR and FQNEAQ (reference sequence). In nucleotides, the CDR3 is TGTGCCAGCAGCTTAGTTGGGACAGGGGGCTACGAGCAGTACTTC. This gives the protein CASSLVGTGGYEQYF.

This chain joins TRBV28 and TRBJ2-7; TRBD1 might be the D (5 bases). Germline lookup yields CDR1 MDHEN and CDR2 SYDVKM. The CDR3 covers 14 residues. Between the trimmed V and J ends, which lost 3 bases and 1 base, there was a span of 10 bases. CDR3 DNA: TGTGCCAGCAGTTTGACGGCAGGGTCCTACGAGCAGTACTTC. It yields the protein CASSLTAGSYEQYF.

The chain combines TRBV4-1 with TRBJ1-2; 7 positions agree with TRBD1. The CDR3 is made up of 15 amino acids. V shed 7 bases, J shed 3 bases, and the junction held 11 bases outside the gene matches. Germline V gene lookup returns CDR1 MGHRA and CDR2 YSYEKL. CDR3 nucleotides: TGCGCCAGCACAAAGACAGGGCCGAACGACTATGGCTACACCTTC. Residues: CASTKTGPNDYGYTF.

The chain combines TRBV3-1 (or the pseudogene TRBV3-2) with TRBJ2-2, with D uncertain. The CDR3 length is 15 residues. V was trimmed by 3 bases and J by 2 bases, leaving 10 bases between them. CDR1 is LGHDT, CDR2 YNNKEL, per germline (reference sequence). In DNA, the CDR3 is TGTGCCAGCAGCCACCCAGAATATAACACCGGGGAGCTGTTTTTT. The encoded protein is CASSHPEYNTGELFF.

CDR3 nucleotide sequence: TGTGCCAGCAGTTTAGGTCAGGACACCGGGGAGCTGTTTTTT. Protein sequence: CASSLGQDTGELFF. The chain combines TRBV28 with TRBJ2-2, with D uncertain. CDR1 and CDR2 from the germline V gene are MDHEN and SYDVKM. Trimming pared 2 bases from V and 3 bases from J, leaving 7 bases between. This CDR3 has 14 amino acids.

This chain links TRBV28 with TRBJ1-2; 8 positions agree with TRBD1. CDR3 size: 13 residues. Trimming cost V 8 bases and J 7 bases; bases outside gene matches: 9. CDR1 and CDR2 from the germline V gene are MDHEN and SYDVKM. The CDR3 nucleotides read TGTGCCAGCGGGGAAGGACAGGGCGTTGGCTACACCTTC. Translating it yields CASGEGQGVGYTF.

This clone was observed a handful of times. J is TRBJ1-6 and V is TRBV6-4; 11 bases are a match to TRBD1. The germline V gene has CDR1 MRHNA and CDR2 SNTAGT. Trimming removed 1 base from V and 8 bases from J; junction bases left unmatched: 4. CDR3 size: 16 residues. CDR3 sequence reads: CASSDYRDRGDSPLHF. The CDR3 nucleotides read TGTGCCAGCAGTGACTACCGGGACAGGGGGGATTCACCCCTCCACTTT.

The rearrangement uses TRBV2 and TRBJ2-3, with 9 bases aligning to TRBD1. From germline, CDR1 is SNHLY and CDR2 FYNNEI. The CDR3 length is 14 residues. Unmatched junction bases numbered 4, after V lost 9 bases and J lost 0 bases. The CDR3 DNA reads as TGTGCCAGTTCCGGGACAGGGAGCACAGATACGCAGTATTTT. Protein: CASSGTGSTDTQYF.

This sequence joins TRBV5-1 and TRBJ2-3; 8 bases are shared with TRBD2. The ends lost 0 bases at V and 2 bases at J; junction bases unmatched: 5. This CDR3 has 16 amino acids. The V gene's germline CDR1 is SGHRS and CDR2 YFSETQ. DNA of the CDR3: TGCGCCAGCAGCTTGGGAGCGGGGGTAAACACAGATACGCAGTATTTT. Translated, it gives CASSLGAGVNTDTQYF.

This chain links TRBV4-1 with TRBJ2-7; D may be TRBD2 (5 bases). Deletions cut 4 bases from V and 5 bases from J, with 9 bases between. The CDR3 sequence is 12 residues long. The germline V gene encodes CDR1 MGHRA and CDR2 YSYEKL. The CDR3 loop reads CASSPLGDEQYF. CDR3 in DNA: TGCGCCAGCAGCCCCCTCGGGGACGAGCAGTACTTC.

The gene calls are TRBV18 and TRBJ1-5; 9 bases align to TRBD1. V gave up 3 bases and J gave up 14 bases; unmatched junction bases: 5. The CDR3 totals 12 residues. Germline assignment: CDR1 KGHSH and CDR2 LQKENI. The CDR3 is CASSPKGQGKHF. The CDR3 DNA reads as TGTGCCAGCTCACCCAAGGGACAGGGCAAGCATTTT.

This chain joins TRBV6-1 and TRBJ2-5; unclear D gene. Trimming removed 2 bases from V and 0 bases from J, with 10 bases in between. Germline-derived CDR1 and CDR2 are MNHNS and SASEGT. CDR3 length: 15 residues. This CDR3 reads CASSEQRGYQETQYF. CDR3 bases: TGTGCCAGCAGTGAACAGCGTGGGTACCAAGAGACCCAGTACTTC.

The DNA of the CDR3 is TGTGCCAGCAGCCAAGAGGGTCTCAGGGGGCGGCGAGGGAATCAGCCCCAGCATTTT. Translation: CASSQEGLRGRRGNQPQHF. V usage is TRBV4-2 and J usage is TRBJ1-5, with TRBD1 matching 8 bases. CDR1 is LGHNA, CDR2 YNFKEQ, per germline. The junction had 14 bases not matched to a gene; V was cut back by 0 bases and J by 4 bases. The CDR3 runs 19 residues.

This chain links TRBV5-5 with TRBJ2-1; the D gene is possibly TRBD2 (5 bases). The CDR3 is 13 amino acids. Germline loops: CDR1 SGHKS, CDR2 YYEKEE (reference sequence). Trimming stripped 4 bases from V and 10 bases from J, with 15 bases between. CDR3 DNA: TGTGCCAGCAGCCTGGGAGTTGCAAAGGAGCAGTTCTTC. Amino acid sequence: CASSLGVAKEQFF.

The table lists this clone with a count of one. Compared with germline, one end of the junction differs, possibly owing to a read error. J is TRBJ2-4 and V is TRBV6-4; D not certain. In germline, CDR1 is MRHNA, CDR2 SNTAGT. This CDR3 contains 8 residues. The CDR3 loop is CASSDPMF. CDR3 nucleotides: TGTGCCAGCAGTGACCCCATGTTC.